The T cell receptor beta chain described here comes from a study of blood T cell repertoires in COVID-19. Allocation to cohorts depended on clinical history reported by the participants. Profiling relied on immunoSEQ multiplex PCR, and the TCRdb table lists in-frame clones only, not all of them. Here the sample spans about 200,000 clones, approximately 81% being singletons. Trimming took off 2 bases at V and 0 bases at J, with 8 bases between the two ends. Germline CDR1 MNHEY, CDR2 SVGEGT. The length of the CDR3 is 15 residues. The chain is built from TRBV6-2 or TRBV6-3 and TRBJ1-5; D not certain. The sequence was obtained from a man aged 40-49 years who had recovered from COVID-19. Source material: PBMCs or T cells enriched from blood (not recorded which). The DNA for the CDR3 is TGTGCCAGCAGTTACCAACTCTCTAGCAATCAGCCCCAGCATTTT. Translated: CASSYQLSSNQPQHF.